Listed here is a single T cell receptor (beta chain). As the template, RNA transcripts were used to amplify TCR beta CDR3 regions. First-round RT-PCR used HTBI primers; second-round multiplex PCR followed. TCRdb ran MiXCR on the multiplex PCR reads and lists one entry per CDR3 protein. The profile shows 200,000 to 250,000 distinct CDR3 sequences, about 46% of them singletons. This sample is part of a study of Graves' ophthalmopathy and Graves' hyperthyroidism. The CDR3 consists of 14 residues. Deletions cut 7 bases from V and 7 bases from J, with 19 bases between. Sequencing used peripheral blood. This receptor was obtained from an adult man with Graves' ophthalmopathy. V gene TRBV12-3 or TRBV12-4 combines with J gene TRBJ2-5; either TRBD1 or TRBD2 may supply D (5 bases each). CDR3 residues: CASKAALRGATQYF. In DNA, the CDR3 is TGTGCCAGCAAAGCGGCTCTACGAGGGGCGACCCAGTACTTC.